These T cell receptor beta chains were read from a single sample in a study of shared clonotypes between healthy human individuals. Data came from immunoSEQ multiplex PCR; TCRdb stores just in-frame clones and leaves some out. The top ten hold 1.4% to 1.5% of the sample, which has 950,000 to 1,100,000 clones, around 76% seen once. Input material: memory CD4+ T cells sorted from blood. These receptors were collected from a man between 18 and 35 years old in good health. The CDR3 runs from the conserved cysteine through the conserved F or W. A D gene is named only where the DNA matches it firmly. For some rows the clone size is stated as once, few or many, or as a class when expanded; others skip it.

>TRBJ1-4|TRBV6-6|.|.
CASHPGGGDEKLFF
TGTGCCAGCCATCCCGGAGGAGGAGACGAAAAACTGTTTTTT
>TRBJ2-1|TRBV11-2|TRBD2|.
CASSPRTSGTYNEQFF
TGTGCCAGCAGCCCACGGACTAGCGGGACCTACAATGAGCAGTTCTTC
>TRBJ1-1|TRBV6-5|.|.
CASSYSTSGLYTEAFF
TGTGCCAGCAGTTACTCGACTTCGGGGTTGTACACTGAAGCTTTCTTT
>TRBJ1-4|TRBV28|.|.
CASSSRVATNEKLFF
TGTGCCAGCAGTTCCAGGGTAGCAACTAATGAAAAACTGTTTTTT
>TRBJ1-1|TRBV27|.|.
CASPGGGAQHTEAFF
TGTGCCAGCCCTGGGGGGGGCGCTCAACACACTGAAGCTTTCTTT
>TRBJ1-2|TRBV30|TRBD1|.
CAWRQGAHGYTF
TGTGCCTGGAGACAGGGGGCACATGGCTACACCTTC
>TRBJ2-3|TRBV28|.|.
CASSSSNSAADTQYF
TGTGCCAGCAGTTCCTCCAATTCGGCGGCAGATACGCAGTATTTT
>TRBJ1-5|TRBV5-1|TRBD1|.
CASSEGQNNQPQHF
TGCGCCAGCAGCGAGGGACAGAACAATCAGCCCCAGCATTTT
>TRBJ2-1|TRBV5-1|.|.
CASSFSGPLGDEQFF
TGCGCCAGCAGCTTCTCAGGGCCTCTTGGGGATGAGCAGTTCTTC
>TRBJ1-5|TRBV6-4|TRBD1|.
CASSEQGVAGQPQHF
TGTGCCAGCAGTGAACAGGGGGTTGCAGGTCAGCCCCAGCATTTT
>TRBJ2-3|TRBV2|.|many
CASSLDSDTQYF
TGTGCCAGCAGTCTGGATTCAGATACGCAGTATTTT
>TRBJ2-5|TRBV18|.|.
CASSPRQKETQYF
TGTGCCAGCTCACCACGCCAGAAAGAGACCCAGTACTTC
>TRBJ1-1|TRBV7-8|.|.
CASSKNRNTEAFF
TGTGCCAGCAGCAAAAACCGGAACACTGAAGCTTTCTTT
>TRBJ2-7|TRBV7-9|.|.
CASSRETIGREQYF
TGTGCCAGCAGCCGTGAAACTATTGGGCGCGAGCAGTACTTC
>TRBJ1-3|TRBV5-6|TRBD1|.
CASSFGDSGNTIYF
TGTGCCAGCAGCTTTGGGGACAGTGGAAACACCATATATTTT
>TRBJ2-7|TRBV10-3|TRBD1|once
CAIRPGQGVNTIYEQYF
TGTGCCATCAGGCCGGGACAGGGGGTTAACACGATTTACGAGCAGTACTTC
>TRBJ2-5|TRBV11-1|.|.
CASSLGGAAGYRETQYF
TGTGCCAGCAGCTTGGGGGGAGCGGCAGGCTATCGGGAGACCCAGTACTTC
>TRBJ1-1|TRBV27|.|.
CASSLWGGTNTEAFF
TGTGCCAGCAGTTTATGGGGGGGCACGAACACTGAAGCTTTCTTT
>TRBJ2-2|TRBV19|.|.
CASSYGGLNTGELFF
TGTGCCAGTAGTTATGGTGGCCTGAACACCGGGGAGCTGTTTTTT
>TRBJ2-2|TRBV9|.|.
CASSVFGVNTGELFF
TGTGCCAGCAGCGTTTTCGGGGTGAACACCGGGGAGCTGTTTTTT
>TRBJ2-5|TRBV5-1|.|.
CASSANVGGRETQYF
TGCGCCAGCAGCGCCAATGTTGGGGGGCGAGAGACCCAGTACTTC
>TRBJ2-7|TRBV27|.|.
CASRLPLRRGAYEQYF
TGTGCCAGCAGATTACCGTTGAGGAGGGGTGCCTACGAGCAGTACTTC
>TRBJ2-1|TRBV18|TRBD1|.
CASSRPGQSYNEQFF
TGTGCCAGCTCACGCCCGGGACAGTCTTACAATGAGCAGTTCTTC
>TRBJ1-5|TRBV6-1|TRBD1|.
CACRRDRVNNQPQHF
TGTGCCTGCCGCCGGGACAGGGTTAACAATCAGCCCCAGCATTTT
>TRBJ2-7|TRBV28|.|.
CASSPQGLPYEQYF
TGTGCCAGCAGTCCGCAAGGGCTACCCTACGAGCAGTACTTC
>TRBJ2-5|TRBV7-2|TRBD1|.
CASSHPGGRETQYF
TGTGCCAGCAGCCACCCAGGGGGTCGAGAGACCCAGTACTTC
>TRBJ2-6|TRBV6-5|.|.
CASSYGRGSGANVLTF
TGTGCCAGCAGTTATGGCAGGGGCTCTGGGGCCAACGTCCTGACTTTC
>TRBJ2-7|TRBV14|TRBD1|many
CASSYQGQGGNEQYF
TGTGCCAGCAGCTACCAGGGACAGGGGGGCAACGAGCAGTACTTC
>TRBJ1-1|TRBV9|.|.
CASSVATSGDTEAFF
TGTGCCAGCAGCGTAGCTACGTCTGGGGACACTGAAGCTTTCTTT
>TRBJ2-7|TRBV7-9|TRBD2|many
CASVGLGDEQYF
TGTGCCAGCGTGGGACTAGGGGACGAGCAGTACTTC
>TRBJ1-6|TRBV7-8|TRBD1|.
CASTGTGNSPLHF
TGTGCCAGCACTGGGACAGGGAATTCACCCCTCCACTTT
>TRBJ1-5|TRBV19|.|.
CATSWGTYSNQPQHF
TGTGCCACCTCATGGGGGACTTATAGCAATCAGCCCCAGCATTTT
>TRBJ1-2|TRBV19|TRBD1|.
CATHRDRASGYTF
TGTGCCACTCACCGGGACAGGGCGTCTGGCTACACCTTC
>TRBJ1-1|TRBV2|.|few
CASIAEGGRVTEAFF
TGTGCCAGCATTGCCGAGGGGGGACGGGTCACTGAAGCTTTCTTT
>TRBJ2-3|TRBV9|.|.
CASSVDSTDTQYF
TGTGCCAGCAGCGTCGACAGCACAGATACGCAGTATTTT
>TRBJ1-1|TRBV28|.|.
CASSHGTLENTEAFF
TGTGCCAGCAGTCATGGGACACTGGAGAACACTGAAGCTTTCTTT
>TRBJ2-1|TRBV5-4|TRBD2|.
CASSFERASGTNEQFF
TGTGCCAGCAGCTTCGAGCGGGCTAGCGGGACCAATGAGCAGTTCTTC